This entry features one T cell receptor (beta chain) sequence. Its specificity is not known. The PCR used 60 Vbeta and 13 Jbeta primers. TCRdb's table, derived via immunoSEQ multiplex PCR, lists solely in-frame clones and lacks some. The table records over 130,000 clones, roughly 77% of them present only once. This sample was taken from a study of cytomegalovirus exposure and HLA in healthy donors. Findings and caveats of the study: Sequencing depth across donors, presence/absence analyses assumed, was roughly uniform. Common viral pathogens were later found to be apparently linked to several of the most significant clusters.

This CDR3 comprises 14 residues. The V gene lost 4 bases and the J gene lost 6 bases, with 12 bases spanning the gap. Per germline, CDR1 MGHRA and CDR2 YSYEKL. The chain has TRBV4-1 and TRBJ2-2; maybe TRBD1 (6 bases). Sequenced sample: PBMCs. The TCR originated in a human donor in good health. The CDR3 bases are TGCGCCAGCAGCCCAACAGGGATAGCCGGGGAGCTGTTTTTT. This sequence encodes CASSPTGIAGELFF.